The sequence of this TCR beta chain was determined in a study of CD8+CD57+ T cells in acquired aplastic anemia (dated by TCRdb to the late 2010s). General notes on the study: On average, sorted CD4+ and CD8+ cells yielded approximately 3 ug of extracted DNA, with a range of 0.2 to 27.4 ug. Mean read counts for healthy donor samples were approximately 10 million for CD4+ cells and roughly 12 million for CD8+ cells.

Its CDR3 holds 13 amino acids, cysteine through phenylalanine. The retained sequence is limited to the CDR3, 39 bases, with the frame set at the first base. Compared with germline, V lacks 0 bases and J lacks 7 bases; bases without a gene match: 3. Reading the germline V gene gives CDR1 SGHRS and CDR2 YFSETQ. Genomic DNA served as template for TCR beta VDJ combination and CDR3 sequence profiling. An Illumina HiSeq 2000 was the platform used for TCR repertoire sequencing. Under the source paper's analysis protocol: Repertoires were assessed using TRBV/TRBJ rearrangement plots, CDR3 size and DJ length profiles, and Simpson's diversity index. Whichever DNA sequence was most abundant in the deep sequencing data was defined as the immunodominant clone. CDR3 amino acid sequences were screened for sharing across subjects and compared with published repertoires and the VDJdb database. TCRdb passed the public sequencing reads through fastp at Q25 and MiXCR, retaining productive beta sequences. Entries are consolidated by CDR3 protein sequence, retaining the most common genes and DNA. The V and J calls shown here were made by TCRdb, not taken from the authors' results. This sample lists about 64,000 distinct CDR3 sequences; around 55% were detected once. The ten top clones hold under 3% of the sample.

Concerning this clonotype: What this receptor recognizes is not known. Per-base qualities were not stored, and no clone one base away is much larger.

The study deep-sequenced TCR repertoires of sorted CD4+ and CD8+ blood T cells from severe aplastic anemia patients and healthy subjects. Ficoll-Paque density gradient centrifugation was used to isolate peripheral blood mononuclear cells. CD4+ and CD8+ T cells were sorted by FACS or magnetic beads before DNA extraction. Overall study results and their limits: Fewer than 35 CD8+ CDR3 sequences were found to be shared between patients and controls, but these sequences appeared to be highly expressed in patients and within the immunodominant clones of the patients. Patients and healthy controls showed no significant difference in CD8+ Simpson's diversity (P=0.060).

The origin of this receptor is a human donor in good health, serving as a control. Input material: sorted CD4+, CD8+, or CD8+CD57+ T cells (not recorded which) from PBMCs. The receptor chain draws on TRBV5-1 and TRBJ1-2; a stretch of 7 junction bases matches TRBD1. The encoded CDR3 is CASSLDRGVGYTF. The bases are TGCGCCAGCAGCTTGGACAGGGGAGTTGGCTACACCTTC.